The next 26 T cell receptor beta chains were all read from a single sample in a study of beta chain features in type 1 diabetes (dated by TCRdb to between 2018 and 2020). The method behind the library was the immunoSEQ multiplex PCR assay. All of the isolated RNA was reverse transcribed with the High Capacity cDNA Reverse Transcription Kit, so expressed TCRB transcripts were sequenced. Imported from immuneACCESS, the table was reduced by TCRdb to in-frame sequences with V and J called. These copies leave out some clones; in studies compared against another copy, an unresolved V gene accounts for under half, and the cause of the remainder is not known. This sample gives 130,000 to 150,000 clones in total; around 8.7% of them show up just once. The ten largest account for approximately 0.68% of the sample. The sequenced sample consisted of central memory CD4+ T cells from blood. These receptors all stem from a man between 18 and 29 years old in good health.

The chain carries TRBV28 and TRBJ1-2; D is ambiguous. The CDR3 spans 13 residues. V was clipped by 2 bases and J by 0 bases, with 4 bases between them. Germline V gene sequence: CDR1 MDHEN, CDR2 SYDVKM. The CDR3 DNA sequence: TGTGCCAGCAGTTTAGTCACTAACTATGGCTACACCTTC. This translates into CASSLVTNYGYTF.

This clone was detected a few times. This chain connects TRBV27 to TRBJ1-6; D is unresolved. The CDR3 is 14 amino acids. V was shortened by 0 bases and J by 9 bases, with 9 bases between the two germline ends. Germline V lookup: CDR1 MNHEY, CDR2 SMNVEV (reference sequence). CDR3 region: CASSLSGGGSPLHF. CDR3 nucleotide sequence: TGTGCCAGCAGTTTATCGGGAGGTGGTTCACCCCTCCACTTT.

The V call is TRBV5-4, the J call TRBJ2-5; no clear D. This CDR3 region has 14 residues. V lost 2 bases and J lost 2, with 10 bases in between. Germline lookup yields CDR1 SGHNT and CDR2 YYREEE (reference sequence). The CDR3 DNA sequence: TGTGCCAGCAGCTTACGAGGAACTCAAGAGACCCAGTACTTC. This sequence encodes CASSLRGTQETQYF. Variable domain in full (rest from reference TRBV5-4 and TRBJ2-5): ETGVTQSPTHLIKTRGQQVTLRCSSQSGHNTVSWYQQALGQGPQFIFQYYREEENGRGNFPPRFSGLQFPNYSSELNVNALELDDSALYLCASSLRGTQETQYFGPGTRLLVL.

The CDR3 protein is CASSERLAGGSGANVLTF. Here the CDR3 DNA reads TGTGCCAGCAGTGAAAGACTAGCGGGGGGGTCTGGGGCCAACGTCCTGACTTTC. The chain joins TRBV6-4 to TRBJ2-6; 14 positions agree with TRBD2. Germline V CDR1 and CDR2: MRHNA, SNTAGT. CDR3 length equals 18 residues. Trimming at V came to 3 bases and at J to 1 base, leaving 2 bases not matched to a gene.

The CDR3 region has the DNA TGTGCCAGCAGCGGCAGAGGCAGACTCCAAGAGACCCAGTACTTC. Its translation: CASSGRGRLQETQYF. This chain links TRBV9 with TRBJ2-5; no clear D. This CDR3 is 15 amino acids long. V dropped 3 bases and J dropped 1 base, with 13 bases sitting between them. From germline, CDR1 is SGDLS and CDR2 YYNGEE.

This chain uses TRBV10-3 with TRBJ1-3; TRBD1 agrees at 7 bases. J was trimmed by 5 bases and V by 10 bases; bases with no gene match: 11. The CDR3 contains 14 residues. Germline loops: CDR1 ENHRY, CDR2 SYGVKD. The CDR3 region is CASDPGTARNTIYF. DNA for the CDR3: TGTGCCAGTGACCCCGGGACAGCCCGAAACACCATATATTTT.

This clone has a handful of counts. The chain carries TRBV9 and TRBJ2-5; 15 bases are a match to TRBD2. Germline CDR1 reads SGDLS; CDR2 reads YYNGEE. The V segment lost 0 bases and the J segment 4 bases; nucleotides outside the gene matches: 7. This CDR3 has 18 amino acids. This CDR3 reads CASSVAPGLAGGGETQYF. The CDR3, as DNA: TGTGCCAGCAGCGTAGCCCCCGGACTAGCGGGGGGGGGAGAGACCCAGTACTTC.

This clone showed up just a few times. V and J are TRBV9 and TRBJ2-3; 9 bases fit TRBD2. Per the germline V gene, CDR1 is SGDLS and CDR2 is YYNGEE. V lost 4 bases and J lost 2; bases outside the gene matches: 8. The CDR3 spans 16 residues. The CDR3 loop reads CASSSNLAGSTDTQYF. The CDR3 DNA reads as TGTGCCAGCAGCTCTAATCTAGCGGGGTCCACAGATACGCAGTATTTT.

The V and J genes are TRBV7-6 and TRBJ2-1; 7 nucleotides agree with TRBD1. This CDR3 contains 13 residues. CDR1 and CDR2 (germline): SGHVS, FNYEAQ. Germline trimming cut 8 bases from V and 8 bases from J; bases unmatched to any gene: 9. CDR3 in DNA: TGTGCCAGCGGCCCCAGGGGGTTGGATGAGCAGTTCTTC. Translating gives CASGPRGLDEQFF.

The table lists this clone with a few counts. The chain joins TRBV7-9 to TRBJ1-3; TRBD1 might be the D (5 bases). Trimming removed 3 bases at V and 1 base at J, with 7 bases between. The CDR3 is 14 residues long. Germline CDR1 is SEHNR and CDR2 is FQNEAQ (reference sequence). The CDR3, as DNA: TGTGCCAGCAGCTTCGGGGGTTCTGGAAACACCATATATTTT. This sequence encodes CASSFGGSGNTIYF.

The gene calls are TRBV6-1 and TRBJ1-6; no clear D. From germline, CDR1 is MNHNS and CDR2 SASEGT. The V end lost 3 bases, the J end lost 3 bases, and 3 bases lay between the germline ends. This CDR3 spans 13 amino acids. CDR3 nucleotides: TGTGCCAGCAGTGACAGCTATAATTCACCCCTCCACTTT. Amino acid sequence: CASSDSYNSPLHF.

Note on this clone: It may be a read error: a sequence one base away is much more abundant. The rearrangement uses TRBV13 and TRBJ1-1; D may be TRBD1 (6 bases). CDR1 and CDR2 (germline): PRHDT, FYEKMQ (reference sequence). CDR3 length: 16 residues. CDR3 nucleotides: TGTGTCAGCAGCCGGCTAACGGGACAAACGAACACTGAAGCTTTCTTT. Translating it yields CVSSRLTGQTNTEAFF.

This clone was seen only a few times. This chain connects TRBV7-9 to TRBJ2-7; TRBD1 is a possible D gene (5 bases). The length of the CDR3 is 15 residues. V gave up 2 bases and J gave up 0 bases, with 11 bases separating them. CDR1 SEHNR and CDR2 FQNEAQ come from the germline V gene (reference sequence). CDR3 sequence reads: CASSLTPRASYEQYF. The CDR3 nucleotides are TGTGCCAGCAGCTTAACCCCCAGGGCCTCCTACGAGCAGTACTTC.

The chain recombines TRBV6-5 with TRBJ2-7; tentative D call: TRBD2 (5 bases). The CDR3 loop spans 11 amino acids. CDR1 MNHEY and CDR2 SVGAGI come from the germline V gene. Trimming cost V 6 bases and J 9 bases, with 12 bases left between them. CDR3 region: CASSSLAGQYF. CDR3 sequence (DNA): TGTGCCAGCAGCTCCCTCGCGGGGCAGTACTTC.

This clone was seen repeatedly, ten times or more. This chain uses TRBV7-2 with TRBJ2-3; TRBD2 matches 9 bases. The germline V gene encodes CDR1 SGHTA and CDR2 FQGNSA. This CDR3 contains 15 residues. Trimming removed 5 bases from V and 5 bases from J; junction bases left unmatched: 8. CDR3: CASSRRRGGEDTQYF. The CDR3 DNA follows: TGTGCCAGCAGCCGCAGGCGGGGGGGGGAAGATACGCAGTATTTT.

This clone was seen only a few times. This chain links TRBV18 with TRBJ2-2, with D perhaps matching TRBD2 (6 bases). Trimming cost V 6 bases and J 1 base, with 12 bases left between them. CDR1 and CDR2 (germline): KGHSH, LQKENI. This CDR3 has 15 residues. The CDR3 DNA is TGTGCCAGCTCTCCGGGGAGGATGAACACCGGGGAGCTGTTTTTT. Residues: CASSPGRMNTGELFF.

In DNA form, the CDR3 reads TGCAGCGTGAGCTGGGGGGGAGGCGGGGAGCTGTTTTTT. It is translated as CSVSWGGGGELFF. This chain links TRBV29-1 with TRBJ2-2; TRBD2 matches 7 bases. Germline loops: CDR1 SQVTM, CDR2 ANQGSEA. This CDR3 has 13 residues. V lost 6 bases, J lost 7 bases, and 8 bases stayed unmatched.

This clone was seen a few times. As DNA, the CDR3 is TGTGCCAGCAGCTTAACAGGGGTTCCCCAAGAGACCCAGTACTTC. It codes for CASSLTGVPQETQYF. The chain links TRBV5-4 to TRBJ2-5; 7 bases line up with TRBD1. After removal of 2 bases from V and 1 base from J, the junction contained 5 bases not matched to a gene. The germline CDR1 and CDR2 sequences are SGHNT and YYREEE (reference sequence). The length of the CDR3 is 15 residues. Together with reference TRBV5-4 and TRBJ2-5, the CDR3 gives the full variable domain: ETGVTQSPTHLIKTRGQQVTLRCSSQSGHNTVSWYQQALGQGPQFIFQYYREEENGRGNFPPRFSGLQFPNYSSELNVNALELDDSALYLCASSLTGVPQETQYFGPGTRLLVL.

J is TRBJ2-6 and V is TRBV19, with D unresolved. CDR1 is LNHDA and CDR2 is SQIVND in the germline V gene (reference sequence). The CDR3 is 18 amino acids. V lost 6 bases and J lost 1, with 19 bases in between. Here the CDR3 reads CASSRSGYPSSGANVLTF. The DNA for the CDR3 is TGTGCCAGTAGCCGCTCAGGTTACCCCTCGTCTGGGGCCAACGTCCTGACTTTC.

This clone was observed a few times. The chain links TRBV6-1 to TRBJ2-3, with 8 nucleotides matching TRBD1. After removal of 7 bases from V and 4 bases from J, the junction contained 4 bases not matched to a gene. Germline V lookup: CDR1 MNHNS, CDR2 SASEGT. This CDR3 is built from 13 residues. The CDR3 loop reads CASKSQGADTQYF. The CDR3 bases are TGTGCCAGCAAGTCACAGGGGGCAGATACGCAGTATTTT.

J is TRBJ2-7 and V is TRBV4-2; D gene ambiguous. Trimming cost V 3 bases and J 0 bases, with 9 bases left between them. Germline loops: CDR1 LGHNA, CDR2 YNFKEQ. The CDR3 runs to 14 residues. CDR3 in amino acids: CASSQETDSYEQYF. The CDR3 DNA reads as TGTGCCAGCAGCCAGGAGACGGACTCCTACGAGCAGTACTTC.

The chain is built from TRBV14 and TRBJ2-5; 14 bases agree with TRBD2. Trimming cost V 3 bases and J 5 bases; bases outside gene matches: 5. Germline CDR1 is SGHDN and CDR2 is FVKESK. The CDR3 covers 16 residues. The CDR3 DNA is TGTGCCAGCAGCCAGGGGACTAGCGGGGGTTATGAGACCCAGTACTTC. Protein: CASSQGTSGGYETQYF.

The chain combines TRBV5-6 with TRBJ1-6, with TRBD1 matching 9 bases. Germline CDR1 SGHDT, CDR2 YYEEEE. CDR3 size: 16 residues. Trimming at V came to 4 bases and at J to 8 bases, leaving 10 bases not matched to a gene. CDR3: CASSPLPDRGDSPLHF. In DNA, the CDR3 is TGTGCCAGCAGCCCTCTGCCGGACAGGGGTGATTCACCCCTCCACTTT.

This clone was picked up many times. Here the CDR3 DNA reads TGTGCCAGCAGCCAGAGGACTACTCCAGATACGCAGTATTTT. Its translation: CASSQRTTPDTQYF. The chain carries TRBV14 and TRBJ2-3, with D perhaps TRBD2 (6 bases). Per the germline V gene, CDR1 is SGHDN and CDR2 is FVKESK. The CDR3 covers 14 residues. V was cut by 3 bases and J by 4 bases, with 11 bases left in between.

This clone was seen a few times. V usage is TRBV30 and J usage is TRBJ2-3; TRBD1 is a possible D gene (6 bases). The V gene lost 3 bases and the J gene lost 2 bases, with 9 bases spanning the gap. Germline values: CDR1 GTSNPN, CDR2 SVGIG (reference sequence). The CDR3 extends over 13 amino acids. The CDR3 DNA follows: TGTGCCTGGAGACAGGGCCCCACAGATACGCAGTATTTT. It is translated as CAWRQGPTDTQYF.

In its sample, this clone was seen a few times. V gene TRBV19 combines with J gene TRBJ2-6; perhaps TRBD1 as D (6 bases). This CDR3 comprises 19 residues. Germline V gives CDR1 LNHDA, CDR2 SQIVND (reference sequence). Trimming removed 6 bases from V and 0 bases from J, with 21 bases in between. This chain's CDR3 is CASRRGSGRGLSGANVLTF. The CDR3 DNA is TGTGCCAGTAGAAGAGGCTCGGGCAGGGGCCTCTCTGGGGCCAACGTCCTGACTTTC.